The source of this T cell receptor beta chain is a study of blood T cell repertoires in COVID-19. Looking at the study overall: Spain, Italy and the United States supplied samples that represented acute and convalescent COVID-19. Sample material is recorded as cDNA or gDNA derived from T cells, B-cell-depleted T cells, or PBMCs.

In the study's own analysis: Reference gene primer amplification gave estimated nucleated cell counts. The table came from immunoSEQ multiplex PCR; TCRdb's copy has only in-frame clones and leaves some out. V and J calls and clone size are those listed in that table; D and trimming were worked out from the DNA. In the table there are over 100,000 clones, roughly 69% of which are singletons. Germline-derived CDR1 and CDR2 are MNHEY and SMNVEV (reference sequence). J lost 7 bases, V lost 5 bases, and 4 bases had no gene match. CDR3 length: 14 residues. The sequencing sample was made of peripheral blood. This clonotype originated in a woman aged 70-85 years with acute or convalescent COVID-19. This rearrangement joins TRBV27 to TRBJ2-2; 10 nucleotides line up with TRBD1. DNA for the CDR3: TGTGCCAGCAGTACGGACAGGGGGGACGGGGAGCTGTTTTTT. Translation: CASSTDRGDGELFF.